These T cell receptor beta chains were read from a single sample in a study of molecular identifiers for immune sequencing clone quantification. TCRdb processed the PCR reads anew with MiXCR; each CDR3 protein has one entry. The repertoire holds some 650,000 distinct CDR3 sequences, with 15% to 20% as singletons. The sequenced sample was naive CD8+ T cells from blood, with Jurkat cell RNA spiked in. Receptors originate from a human donor in good health. Some libraries in this study had Jurkat cell RNA spiked in. CDR3s include the opening cysteine and the closing phenylalanine or tryptophan. Each record gives: clone size, D gene, V gene, J gene, CDR3 DNA, CDR3 protein. A D gene is named only where the DNA matches it firmly. The listing skips clone size in some rows; elsewhere it reads once, few, many or a size class.

many	TRBD2	TRBV6-6	TRBJ2-3	TGTGCCAGCAGTTACGGGACTAGCGACACTACAGATACGCAGTATTTT	CASSYGTSDTTDTQYF
many	TRBD2	TRBV9	TRBJ2-7	TGTGCCAGCAGCGGTCCGACTAGCGGAGTTTACGAGCAGTACTTC	CASSGPTSGVYEQYF
few	NA	TRBV15	TRBJ1-6	TGTGCCCCCGGGGCCCAGGCTATGCTCCACTTT	CAPGAQAMLHF
many	TRBD1	TRBV5-6	TRBJ2-7	TGTGCCAGCAGCGCCGGGACAGCCGACACCTACGAGCAGTACTTC	CASSAGTADTYEQYF
many	NA	TRBV4-3	TRBJ1-3	TGCGCCAGCAGCCAAGCCCCGAGCTCTGGAAACACCATATATTTT	CASSQAPSSGNTIYF
NA	NA	TRBV12-3/TRBV12-4	TRBJ2-7	TGTGCCAGCAGCCTGACGTTTGGGGGTTACGAGCAGTACTTC	CASSLTFGGYEQYF
many	NA	TRBV25-1	TRBJ2-7	TGTGCCAGCAGTGAATTGGGGGGCGGGACCGCTCCTCCCAGCCAGTACTTC	CASSELGGGTAPPSQYF
many	NA	TRBV3-1	TRBJ2-5	TGTGCCAGCAGCCAAGGGGCAGCTCAAGAGACCCAGTACTTC	CASSQGAAQETQYF
few	TRBD2	TRBV20-1	TRBJ2-7	TGCAGTGCTAGAGATCTCAGTCTAGCGGGAGCCGACTACGAGCAGTACTTC	CSARDLSLAGADYEQYF
NA	TRBD2	TRBV25-1	TRBJ2-2	TGTGCCAGCAGTGTAAGACTAGCGGGAGTTTACACCGGGGAGCTGTTTTTT	CASSVRLAGVYTGELFF
few	TRBD2	TRBV10-3	TRBJ2-1	TGTGCCATCGGGACTAGCGGGATTTTTGAGCAGTTCTTC	CAIGTSGIFEQFF
NA	TRBD2	TRBV27	TRBJ2-7	TGTGCCAGCAGTCCCGTAGCGGGGGAGGCCTACGAGCAGTACTTC	CASSPVAGEAYEQYF
many	NA	TRBV4-3	TRBJ1-3	TGCGCCAGCAGCCAAGATGGCACGAGCTCTGGAAACACCATATATTTT	CASSQDGTSSGNTIYF
few	TRBD2	TRBV11-3	TRBJ2-3	TGTGCCAGCAGCTTCCCGCCCGGGACTAGCGGGGGGGTTGAAACAGATACGCAGTATTTT	CASSFPPGTSGGVETDTQYF
NA	TRBD2	TRBV19	TRBJ2-5	TGTGCCAGTAGCAACTCGGGGGGACTAGAGACCCAGTACTTC	CASSNSGGLETQYF
NA	TRBD1	TRBV19	TRBJ2-1	TGTGCCAGTAGTAGACAGGGGGTTAATGAGCAGTTCTTC	CASSRQGVNEQFF
many	NA	TRBV27	TRBJ1-5	TGTGCCAGCAGTAGTTCAGTTCGTCAGCCCCAGCATTTT	CASSSSVRQPQHF
many	NA	TRBV2	TRBJ1-1	TGTGCCAGCAGTGGGATTCTGAACACTGAAGCTTTCTTT	CASSGILNTEAFF
few	NA	TRBV5-5	TRBJ2-7	TGTGCCAGCAGTTGGGACCTCTACGAGCAGTACTTC	CASSWDLYEQYF
NA	TRBD1	TRBV28	TRBJ1-5	TGTGCCAGCGGTTCCATCGAGGGGACAGGGGGCGGTCAGCCCCAGCATTTT	CASGSIEGTGGGQPQHF
many	NA	TRBV12-3/TRBV12-4	TRBJ1-3	TGTGCCAGCAGACAGGGTAGTGGAAACACCATATATTTT	CASRQGSGNTIYF
NA	TRBD1	TRBV24-1	TRBJ1-5	TGTGCCACCAGTGATAGGGACAGCCCGGGTAGACAGCCCCAGCATTTT	CATSDRDSPGRQPQHF
few	TRBD2	TRBV28	TRBJ2-5	TGTGCCAGCAGTTTTACAGCGGGAGAGGTAAATCAGTACTTC	CASSFTAGEVNQYF
many	NA	TRBV30	TRBJ2-7	TGTGCCTGGACCGCTCCCCCTGGCGAGCAGTACTTC	CAWTAPPGEQYF
few	TRBD1	TRBV11-3	TRBJ2-1	TGTGCCAGCAGCCACCGGGACAGGGGGAATGAGCAGTTCTTC	CASSHRDRGNEQFF
many	NA	TRBV9	TRBJ2-3	TGTGCCAGCAGCGTAGGTCCAAGCACAGATACGCAGTATTTT	CASSVGPSTDTQYF
NA	NA	TRBV19	TRBJ1-2	TGTGCCAGTAACGGCTGGGGGGAGGCTAACTATGGCTACACCTTC	CASNGWGEANYGYTF
many	NA	TRBV6-2/TRBV6-3	TRBJ2-3	TGTGCCAGCAGTTACGTGAGTAGCGGAGATACGCAGTATTTT	CASSYVSSGDTQYF
few	NA	TRBV21-1	TRBJ1-2	TGTGCCAGCAGCAACCAGAGGGAGTCTAACTATGGCTACACCTTC	CASSNQRESNYGYTF
many	NA	TRBV12-3/TRBV12-4	TRBJ2-3	TGTGCCAGCACCCCGTCGGACACAGATACGCAGTATTTT	CASTPSDTDTQYF
few	NA	TRBV6-6	TRBJ2-1	TGTGCCAGCAGCCAACTCAGGGACGGCTCCTACAATGAGCAGTTCTTC	CASSQLRDGSYNEQFF
few	NA	TRBV6-2/TRBV6-3	TRBJ1-5	TGTGCCAGCAGTCTATCCTGGGCCCGAGGGTCTATTCAGCCCCAGCATTTT	CASSLSWARGSIQPQHF
NA	NA	TRBV4-3	TRBJ2-5	TGCGCCAGCAGCCAAGATTACTCCCATTGGACATCCCAAGAGACCCAGTACTTC	CASSQDYSHWTSQETQYF
NA	NA	TRBV5-6	TRBJ1-6	TGTGCCAGCAGCTTGAAAAGTTCACCCCTCCGCTTT	CASSLKSSPLRF
many	TRBD2	TRBV6-2/TRBV6-3	TRBJ2-5	TGTGCCAGCAGCTCCGGGACTAGCGGACAAGAGACCCAGTACTTC	CASSSGTSGQETQYF
NA	NA	TRBV28	TRBJ2-7	TGTGCCAGCAGTCGTATGGGGGGAGTTGCCGTCTACGAGCAGTACTTC	CASSRMGGVAVYEQYF
few	NA	TRBV4-1	TRBJ1-5	TGCGCCAGCTCATCGGGCCAGACGGGTCAGCCCCAGCATTTT	CASSSGQTGQPQHF
few	TRBD2	TRBV20-1	TRBJ2-1	TGCAGTGCTAGAGATTATATCGGGGGGGGAGGCAATGAGCAGTTCTTC	CSARDYIGGGGNEQFF
NA	NA	TRBV27	TRBJ2-2	TGTGCCAGCAGTCCACTAATAGAGGCCGGGGAGCTGTTTTTT	CASSPLIEAGELFF
NA	TRBD1	TRBV9	TRBJ2-1	TGTGCCAGCAGCGCCGAGACAGGGGAGTACGATGAGCAGTTCTTC	CASSAETGEYDEQFF
many	NA	TRBV7-9	TRBJ1-6	TGTGCCACCCAACCTTCGGCTTATAATTCACCCCTCCACTTT	CATQPSAYNSPLHF
few	TRBD2	TRBV7-2	TRBJ2-1	TGTGCCAGCAGCTCCCGACTAGCGGGGGGGGGTGATGAGCAGTTCTTC	CASSSRLAGGGDEQFF
few	TRBD1	TRBV15	TRBJ2-2	TGTGCCACCAGCACGGGACAGGGTATGAACGGGGAGCTGTTTTTT	CATSTGQGMNGELFF
many	NA	TRBV27	TRBJ1-1	TGTGCCAGCAGTACATTCCTGCTGGGGGGCACTGAAGCTTTCTTT	CASSTFLLGGTEAFF
few	NA	TRBV21-1	TRBJ2-6	TGTGCCAGCAGCAAGGGGTTGGGGGACACATACTCTGGGGCCAACGTCCTGACTTTC	CASSKGLGDTYSGANVLTF
many	TRBD1	TRBV6-5	TRBJ2-7	TGTGCCAGCAGTTATGGACAGGGTTTGTCCGAGCAGTACTTC	CASSYGQGLSEQYF
NA	NA	TRBV6-6	TRBJ2-3	TGTGCCACGCGGACGGTCCCTAGCACAGATACGCAGTATTTT	CATRTVPSTDTQYF
many	NA	TRBV29-1	TRBJ2-7	TGCAGCTTTGTTCTACCGGGACAAACCTACGAGCAGTACTTC	CSFVLPGQTYEQYF
many	NA	TRBV27	TRBJ2-6	TGTGCCAGCGGACAGGGAGGGTTTGGGGCCAACGTCCTGACTTTC	CASGQGGFGANVLTF
few	NA	TRBV7-2	TRBJ1-5	TGTGCCAGCAGCTTAGAGTCGGGGCCTAGGGGCAATCAGCCCCAGCATTTT	CASSLESGPRGNQPQHF
many	TRBD1	TRBV25-1	TRBJ1-5	TGTGCCAGCAGTATGACAGGGTCCAATCAGCCCCAGCATTTT	CASSMTGSNQPQHF